A single T cell receptor beta chain is shown here with its context. This sample was included in a study of blood T cell repertoires in COVID-19. CDR1 is LGHNA and CDR2 is YNFKEQ in the germline V gene. The trim removed 4 bases at V and 4 bases at J, leaving 12 bases unmatched. This CDR3 spans 18 amino acids. Sequenced by immunoSEQ multiplex PCR; TCRdb stores in-frame clones only, minus some. Seen here are roughly 380,000 clones, about 89% observed once, and the top ten hold less than 2%. The specimen sequenced was peripheral blood. The clonotype comes from a woman in her 40s with COVID-19, enrolled during active disease. The chain links TRBV4-2 to TRBJ2-3; 12 bases map to TRBD2. CDR3 nucleotides: TGTGCCAGCAGCCGACGACCACTAGCGGGAGGTAGCGCAGATACGCAGTATTTT. Translating it yields CASSRRPLAGGSADTQYF.